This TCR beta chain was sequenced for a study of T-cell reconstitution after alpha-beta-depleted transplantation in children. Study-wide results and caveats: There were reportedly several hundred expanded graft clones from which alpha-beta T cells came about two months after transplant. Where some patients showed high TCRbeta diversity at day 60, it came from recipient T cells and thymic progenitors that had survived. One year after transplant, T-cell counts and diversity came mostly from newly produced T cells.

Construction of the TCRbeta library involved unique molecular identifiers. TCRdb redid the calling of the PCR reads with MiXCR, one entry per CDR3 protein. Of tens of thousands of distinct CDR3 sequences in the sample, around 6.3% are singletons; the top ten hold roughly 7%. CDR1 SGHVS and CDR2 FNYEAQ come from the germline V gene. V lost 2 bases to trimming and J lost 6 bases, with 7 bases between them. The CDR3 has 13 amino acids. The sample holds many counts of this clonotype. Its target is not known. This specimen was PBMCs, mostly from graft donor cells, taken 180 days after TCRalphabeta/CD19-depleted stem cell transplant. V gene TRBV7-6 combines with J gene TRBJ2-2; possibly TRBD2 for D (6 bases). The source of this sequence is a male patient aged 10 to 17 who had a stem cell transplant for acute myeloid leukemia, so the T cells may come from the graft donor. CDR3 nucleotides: TGTGCCAGCAGCTTATGGGGGGCCGGGGAGCTGTTTTTT. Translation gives CASSLWGAGELFF.